This T cell receptor (beta chain) was profiled in a study of control samples from healthy donors and cancer patients. Sequencing was performed with immunoSEQ multiplex PCR; in TCRdb, only in-frame clones are kept and a portion is missing. This sample yields under 65,000 clones, of which 65% to 90% are seen a single time; roughly 2.8% belongs to the top ten. This CDR3 region has 15 residues. Trimming stripped 0 bases from V and 4 bases from J, with 13 bases between. Germline V gives CDR1 SGDLS, CDR2 YYNGEE. This TCR was sampled from a woman between 45 and 60 years old with lung cancer. The gene calls are TRBV9 and TRBJ1-2; no clear D. Material for sequencing was PBMCs. The CDR3 sequence is CASSVEAAEAYGYTF. CDR3 coding DNA: TGTGCCAGCAGCGTAGAGGCCGCGGAGGCCTATGGCTACACCTTC.